Sequencing of this T cell receptor (beta chain) was carried out in a study of CD8 T cells in ankylosing spondylitis (dated by TCRdb to about 2017). Turning to the overall study: The study profiled T cell receptor beta repertoires in healthy donors and ankylosing spondylitis patients to find disease-linked TCR variants. The full study cohort comprised around 25 ankylosing spondylitis patients and around 100 healthy donors. Peripheral blood samples were taken, and synovial fluid was additionally collected from ankylosing spondylitis patients.

General study outcomes and caveats: The disease-linked clones had a CD8+ phenotype and were found at relatively low frequencies in peripheral blood. Some of the motif variants had been reported before in the synovial fluid and blood of reactive arthritis patients, a finding that suggests common disease-initiation mechanisms. A TCR beta motif of seven or eight highly homologous amino acid variants appeared characteristic of blood from ankylosing spondylitis patients. Significant enrichment of the disease-linked clones was reported in matched synovial fluid samples from ankylosing spondylitis patients.

Sequencer: Illumina HiSeq 2500. TCR beta libraries were prepared by quantitative 5'-RACE with molecular barcodes. Per the original workflow: A new computational method, built on a probabilistic model of VDJ rearrangement, was used to identify disease-linked TCR variants. TCRdb trimmed the raw reads at Q25, called clones with MiXCR and kept productive beta chains. Entries that share a CDR3 protein sequence are merged under the most common genes and DNA. The V and J calls shown here were made by TCRdb, not taken from the authors' results. The sample contains some 130,000 distinct CDR3 sequences, 7% to 8% of them found a single time. The ten largest clones represent roughly 12% of the sample. In the case of this clonotype: Its antigen remains undetermined. Base qualities are missing; no much larger clone stands one base away.

Material: blood, either unsorted or a sorted T cell fraction (not recorded which). This TCR came from a female donor with ankylosing spondylitis or in good health (not recorded which).

The CDR3 loop reads CASSSNHDHHNEQFF. The nucleotides read TGTGCCAGCAGCTCAAACCACGACCATCACAATGAGCAGTTCTTC. The receptor chain draws on TRBV7-9 and TRBJ2-1; no D gene can be assigned with confidence. The CDR3 runs 15 residues from the cysteine to the phenylalanine. CDR3 DNA is the only sequence kept; it has 45 bases, read in frame from the first base. The germline V gene (reference sequence) specifies SEHNR as CDR1 and FQNEAQ as CDR2. A distance of 15 bases separates the germline ends of V and J, which lose 4 bases and 5 bases respectively.